By sample fraction, the clone carrying this T cell receptor (beta chain) is medium-sized. A read error may account for a junction end that differs from germline. CDR3 length: 15 amino acids. Per the germline V gene, CDR1 is SGHTA and CDR2 is FQGNSA. The entry originates in a study of tumor-infiltrating lymphocytes in oesophageal squamous cell carcinoma. TCRdb called the PCR reads again in MiXCR, with one record for every CDR3 protein. The profile shows about 13,000 distinct CDR3 sequences, 45% to 65% of them singletons. The sequence came from a male donor with esophageal squamous cell carcinoma. The sequenced material came from esophageal tumor tissue. The chain employs TRBV7-2 and TRBJ2-7, with 7 bases fitting TRBD1. The CDR3 coding sequence is TGTGCCAGCAACTCGATGACAGGGAGCAATTCACCCCTCCACTTC. It translates to CASNSMTGSNSPLHF.